These 32 T cell receptor beta chains were all obtained from the same sample, sequenced in a study of T cell changes during pregnancy in multiple sclerosis. TCRdb keeps only in-frame clones here, not all; method: immunoSEQ multiplex PCR. The sample lists about 86,000 clones; approximately 89% were seen once. The source was peripheral blood, collected in the first trimester of pregnancy. These receptors all stem from a female donor in good health, enrolled as a control in a pregnancy study.

CDR3 nucleotides: TGTGCCAGCTCCCTCGGGACAGGAAATGAAAAACTGTTTTTT. Encoded protein: CASSLGTGNEKLFF. The V and J genes are TRBV18 and TRBJ1-4; 8 bases map to TRBD1. Germline loops: CDR1 KGHSH, CDR2 LQKENI. The CDR3 runs 14 residues. With V trimmed by 6 bases and J by 5 bases, 5 bases remained unmatched.

This sequence joins TRBV5-1 and TRBJ2-1, with D tentatively TRBD2 (6 bases). V shed 5 bases and J shed 2 bases, with 8 bases lying between them. Germline V lookup: CDR1 SGHRS, CDR2 YFSETQ. The CDR3 is 13 residues long. The CDR3 loop reads CASRDYTYNEQFF. The CDR3, as DNA: TGCGCCAGCAGGGACTACACCTACAATGAGCAGTTCTTC. Drawing the rest from reference TRBV5-1 and TRBJ2-1, the complete variable domain is KAGVTQTPRYLIKTRGQQVTLSCSPISGHRSVSWYQQTPGQGLQFLFEYFSETQRNKGNFPGRFSGRQFSNSRSEMNVSTLELGDSALYLCASRDYTYNEQFFGPGTRLTVL.

The V gene is TRBV5-1, the J gene TRBJ2-3; a weak D match, TRBD1 (7 bases). CDR1 is SGHRS, CDR2 YFSETQ, per germline. This CDR3 region has 15 residues. Trimming removed 0 bases from V and 4 bases from J, with 12 bases in between. The CDR3 is CASSLGRGLADTQYF. The CDR3 nucleotides read TGCGCCAGCAGCTTGGGGAGGGGGCTGGCAGATACGCAGTATTTT.

The V gene is TRBV7-2, the J gene TRBJ2-7, with D possibly being TRBD1 (5 bases). V lost 0 bases and J 6 bases, leaving 12 bases between the germline ends. This CDR3 has 14 amino acids. Germline lookup yields CDR1 SGHTA and CDR2 FQGNSA. CDR3 in DNA: TGTGCCAGCAGCTTAGCAGGGGTTCTGGTCGAGCAGTACTTC. Amino acid sequence: CASSLAGVLVEQYF.

V usage is TRBV10-1 and J usage is TRBJ1-2; 8 positions match TRBD1. There are 18 residues in the CDR3. Trimming cost V 5 bases and J 3 bases; bases outside gene matches: 17. Germline V CDR1 and CDR2: WNHNN, SYGVQD (reference sequence). The CDR3: CASSFPPGGKGEDYGYTF. DNA for the CDR3: TGCGCCAGCAGTTTCCCACCAGGGGGCAAGGGGGAGGACTATGGCTACACCTTC.

This sequence joins TRBV4-2 and TRBJ2-7, with D unclear. The ends were cut back, 4 bases at V and 6 bases at J, with 13 bases in the middle. Germline V gene lookup returns CDR1 LGHNA and CDR2 YNFKEQ. The length of the CDR3 is 13 residues. The CDR3 DNA follows: TGTGCCAGCAGCCCCTATGAGTGGGCCGAGCAGTACTTC. It translates to CASSPYEWAEQYF.

The chain is built from TRBV6-5 and TRBJ1-3; 7 bases fit TRBD1. The CDR3 spans 15 residues. V trimming: 6 bases; J trimming: 0 bases; junction bases outside the gene matches: 5. Per germline, CDR1 MNHEY and CDR2 SVGAGI. CDR3 amino acids: CASSLGQLSGNTIYF. The CDR3 DNA reads TGTGCCAGCAGCCTGGGACAGCTCTCTGGAAACACCATATATTTT.

J is TRBJ2-5 and V is TRBV11-3; the D is unclear. V lost 0 bases and J lost 5, with 4 bases in between. Germline loops: CDR1 SGHNT, CDR2 YENEEA. The CDR3 sequence is 12 residues long. This chain's CDR3 is CASSLDRETQYF. CDR3 DNA: TGTGCCAGCAGCTTAGACCGGGAGACCCAGTACTTC.

V gene TRBV18 combines with J gene TRBJ1-1; D perhaps matches TRBD1 (5 bases). Deletions cut 2 bases from V and 5 bases from J, with 12 bases between. The CDR3 is 14 residues long. CDR1 and CDR2 (germline): KGHSH, LQKENI. The CDR3 reads CASSPGGFKTEAFF. DNA of the CDR3: TGTGCCAGCTCACCAGGGGGGTTTAAAACTGAAGCTTTCTTT.

The chain combines TRBV7-2 with TRBJ1-6; D possibly corresponds to TRBD1 (5 bases). V dropped 6 bases and J dropped 0 bases, with 15 bases sitting between them. Germline V lookup: CDR1 SGHTA, CDR2 FQGNSA. The CDR3 runs 17 residues. CDR3 region: CASRPRDGGSYNSPLHF. In nucleotides, the CDR3 is TGTGCCAGCAGGCCCCGTGACGGGGGCTCCTATAATTCACCCCTCCACTTT.

CDR3 protein: CASSLQGSPGYGYTF. In DNA, the CDR3 is TGTGCCAGCAGTCTCCAGGGGTCCCCCGGATATGGCTACACCTTC. This chain connects TRBV6-5 to TRBJ1-2; a weak D match, TRBD1 (6 bases). V gave up 5 bases and J gave up 5 bases, with 18 bases separating them. The CDR3 is 15 amino acids. The V gene's germline CDR1 is MNHEY and CDR2 SVGAGI.

The V gene is TRBV28, the J gene TRBJ2-7, with D maybe TRBD1 (6 bases). Germline CDR1 reads MDHEN; CDR2 reads SYDVKM. The ends were cut back, 7 bases at V and 2 bases at J, with 15 bases in the middle. CDR3 size: 14 residues. CDR3 loop: CASTTLGAAYEQYF. The CDR3 DNA reads TGTGCCAGCACCACTCTGGGGGCCGCCTACGAGCAGTACTTC. Complete variable domain (other parts from reference TRBV28 and TRBJ2-7): DVKVTQSSRYLVKRTGEKVFLECVQDMDHENMFWYRQDPGLGLRLIYFSYDVKMKEKGDIPEGYSVSREKKERFSLILESASTNQTSMYLCASTTLGAAYEQYFGPGTRLTVT.

The chain links TRBV29-1 to TRBJ2-2; TRBD2 is a possible D gene (7 bases). The CDR3 totals 16 residues. Trimming removed 7 bases from V and 0 bases from J, with 18 bases in between. Germline lookup yields CDR1 SQVTM and CDR2 ANQGSEA. CDR3 sequence reads: CSAPAPGGTNTGELFF. Here the CDR3 DNA reads TGCAGCGCCCCCGCCCCGGGGGGCACGAACACCGGGGAGCTGTTTTTT.

The chain has TRBV5-6 and TRBJ1-6, with 7 positions matching TRBD1. The CDR3 spans 15 residues. With 2 bases clipped from V and 5 bases from J, the junction kept 4 bases outside the gene matches. Germline V gene lookup returns CDR1 SGHDT and CDR2 YYEEEE. CDR3 sequence (DNA): TGTGCCAGCAGCTTAACTACAGGGGATAATTCACCCCTCCACTTT. This gives the protein CASSLTTGDNSPLHF.

The rearrangement uses TRBV6-6 and TRBJ1-6; D is unclear. CDR1 is MNHNY and CDR2 is SVGAGI in the germline V gene (reference sequence). The V gene lost 0 bases and the J gene lost 0 bases, with 3 bases spanning the gap. The CDR3 covers 15 residues. The chain's CDR3 is CASSYSSSYNSPLHF. CDR3 in DNA: TGTGCCAGCAGTTACTCCAGCTCCTATAATTCACCCCTCCACTTT.

The chain combines TRBV7-9 with TRBJ1-1; 7 positions match TRBD1. Trimming removed 4 bases from V and 3 bases from J; junction bases left unmatched: 5. CDR3 length: 14 residues. Germline CDR1 is SEHNR and CDR2 is FQNEAQ (reference sequence). The CDR3 sequence is CASSSQGEYTEAFF. The CDR3 DNA sequence: TGTGCCAGCAGCTCCCAGGGGGAATACACTGAAGCTTTCTTT.

The chain employs TRBV20-1 and TRBJ2-5; D unresolved. CDR3 length equals 11 residues. The ends were cut back, 5 bases at V and 0 bases at J, with 4 bases in the middle. Per the germline V gene, CDR1 is DFQATT and CDR2 is SNEGSKA (reference sequence). The CDR3 here is CSAYYQETQYF. CDR3 DNA sequence: TGCAGTGCTTACTACCAAGAGACCCAGTACTTC.

The chain couples TRBV7-2 to TRBJ2-2; TRBD2 matches at 12 bases. Germline trimming cut 6 bases from V and 0 bases from J; bases unmatched to any gene: 5. The length of the CDR3 is 17 residues. Germline values: CDR1 SGHTA, CDR2 FQGNSA. CDR3 nucleotide sequence: TGTGCCAGCAGAACCCGACTAGCGGGGGCGAACACCGGGGAGCTGTTTTTT. Translating gives CASRTRLAGANTGELFF.

This chain uses TRBV10-3 with TRBJ2-7, with 9 bases fitting TRBD2. CDR1 is ENHRY, CDR2 SYGVKD, per germline. The V and J ends lost 2 bases and 7 bases, in that order; junction bases with no gene match: 9. The CDR3 sequence is 15 residues long. Here the CDR3 reads CAISERASGAREQYF. The CDR3, as DNA: TGTGCCATCAGTGAGCGGGCTAGCGGGGCGAGAGAGCAGTACTTC.

V and J are TRBV7-8 and TRBJ1-6, with D maybe TRBD1 (5 bases). V lost 1 base and J 7 bases, leaving 14 bases between the germline ends. CDR3 size: 16 residues. The germline V gene has CDR1 SGHVS and CDR2 FQNEAQ. This CDR3 is CASSLDWTPLNSPLHF. As DNA, the CDR3 is TGTGCCAGCAGCTTAGATTGGACACCTCTAAATTCACCCCTCCACTTT.

The CDR3 is CASIAREGEQYF. The CDR3 nucleotides are TGTGCCAGCATAGCCAGGGAGGGCGAGCAGTACTTC. V is TRBV2 and J is TRBJ2-7, with 7 bases lining up with TRBD2. The J segment lost 6 bases and the V segment lost 7 bases, leaving 6 bases of the junction unmatched. This CDR3 has 12 amino acids. Germline loops: CDR1 SNHLY, CDR2 FYNNEI.

The rearrangement links TRBV6-4 to TRBJ2-2; 7 bases align to TRBD1. CDR3 size: 14 residues. With V trimmed by 6 bases and J by 2 bases, 3 bases remained unmatched. Germline CDR1 MRHNA, CDR2 SNTAGT. CDR3 residues: CASSAGGNTGELFF. CDR3 DNA sequence: TGTGCCAGCAGCGCAGGGGGAAACACCGGGGAGCTGTTTTTT.

The chain carries TRBV7-3 and TRBJ2-1, with no clear D. V was clipped by 2 bases and J by 10 bases, with 18 bases between them. The V gene's germline CDR1 is SGHTA and CDR2 FQGTGA. The CDR3 contains 15 residues. CDR3 sequence (DNA): TGTGCCAGCAGCTTAGGCCCAGCGTTCGAGGTAGAGCAGTTCTTC. It specifies CASSLGPAFEVEQFF.

The J gene is TRBJ1-6, the V gene TRBV28, with D hard to call. The CDR3 totals 13 residues. Trimming pared 6 bases from V and 8 bases from J, leaving 11 bases between. Germline CDR1 and CDR2: MDHEN and SYDVKM. The CDR3 sequence is CASSPGFYSPLHF. The CDR3 nucleotides are TGTGCCAGCAGCCCCGGTTTCTATTCACCCCTCCACTTT.

A single count supports this clone. Its ends do not fully match the called genes, so a read error is possible. V gene TRBV7-2 combines with J gene TRBJ2-7; 8 bases fit TRBD2. In germline, CDR1 is SGHTA, CDR2 FQGNSA. This CDR3 is built from 15 residues. Here the CDR3 reads CASSDSGAPSYGQYF. As DNA, the CDR3 is TGTGCCAGCAGCGATAGCGGGGCCCCGTCCTACGGGCAGTACTTC.

The rearrangement links TRBV2 to TRBJ2-3; 7 bases are shared with TRBD1. V lost 4 bases to trimming and J lost 8 bases; unmatched junction nucleotides: 12. CDR3 length: 15 residues. Germline CDR1 is SNHLY and CDR2 is FYNNEI. The CDR3 DNA sequence: TGTGCCAGCAGTGGGGGACAGCGGAGTTTGGGTACGCAGTATTTT. It encodes CASSGGQRSLGTQYF. Supplemented by reference TRBV2 and TRBJ2-3, the full variable domain reads EPEVTQTPSHQVTQMGQEVILRCVPISNHLYFYWYRQILGQKVEFLVSFYNNEISEKSEIFDDQFSVERPDGSNFTLKIRSTKLEDSAMYFCASSGGQRSLGTQYFGPGTRLTVL.

J is TRBJ1-2 and V is TRBV18; weak D call: TRBD1 (6 bases). V was cut by 0 bases and J by 6 bases, with 8 bases left in between. The V gene's germline CDR1 is KGHSH and CDR2 LQKENI. This CDR3 is 13 amino acids long. The CDR3 here is CASSPPGGNGYTF. The CDR3 DNA reads TGTGCCAGCTCACCACCTGGGGGCAATGGCTACACCTTC.

This clone was detected a few times. The chain uses TRBV6-4 and TRBJ2-2; 7 bases are shared with TRBD1. The germline V gene has CDR1 MRHNA and CDR2 SNTAGT. V lost 2 bases to trimming and J lost 3 bases; unmatched junction nucleotides: 0. The CDR3 length is 14 residues. The CDR3 region has the DNA TGTGCCAGCAGTGACGGGACAGACACCGGGGAGCTGTTTTTT. Translating it yields CASSDGTDTGELFF.

J is TRBJ2-1 and V is TRBV4-2, with 9 positions matching TRBD1. V was pared by 4 bases and J by 3 bases, with 10 bases of the junction left unmatched. This CDR3 has 17 residues. The germline gives CDR1 LGHNA, CDR2 YNFKEQ. In nucleotides, the CDR3 is TGTGCCAGCAGCCCCTTGGGACAGGGACAGAGCTACAATGAGCAGTTCTTC. Translation gives CASSPLGQGQSYNEQFF.

V gene TRBV7-9 combines with J gene TRBJ2-7; possibly TRBD2 for D (5 bases). Germline CDR1 reads SEHNR; CDR2 reads FQNEAQ (reference sequence). The CDR3 contains 14 residues. The germline V and J ends were trimmed by 1 base and 7 bases, with 14 bases remaining between them. In DNA form, the CDR3 reads TGTGCCAGCAGCTTAGGATCTACTAGTGATGAGCAGTACTTC. Encoded protein: CASSLGSTSDEQYF.

The rearrangement links TRBV4-1 to TRBJ1-4; no reliable D call. Germline lookup yields CDR1 MGHRA and CDR2 YSYEKL. This CDR3 region has 18 residues. The V end was cut by 0 bases, the J end by 7 bases, with 21 bases between. CDR3 coding DNA: TGCGCCAGCAGCCAAGAGGTGACCCGTGGCCTGGCGGGTGAAAAACTGTTTTTT. Protein: CASSQEVTRGLAGEKLFF.

The chain carries TRBV18 and TRBJ1-1; TRBD1 aligns across 9 bases. J gave up 1 base and V 5 bases, and 5 bases lay outside the gene matches. The CDR3 covers 15 residues. Germline values: CDR1 KGHSH, CDR2 LQKENI. CDR3 residues: CASSKRTGENTEAFF. CDR3 DNA sequence: TGTGCCAGCTCAAAGAGGACAGGGGAGAACACTGAAGCTTTCTTT.